The clone carrying this T cell receptor beta chain has just one count. This sample is part of a study of blood T cell repertoires in COVID-19. At the level of the study: Samples of COVID-19 (acute and convalescent) were obtained from the United States, Italy and Spain.

While infection was still active, Seattle patients were enrolled and then followed longitudinally. Per the original methods: Using reference gene primer amplification, nucleated cell counts were estimated. Clones were read by immunoSEQ multiplex PCR, and TCRdb kept only the in-frame ones, dropping some. That table gives V, J and clone size, and the DNA gave D and trimming. The sample has roughly 250,000 clones; about 90% are singletons. The material sequenced was peripheral blood. This clonotype originated in a person under 35 with COVID-19, enrolled during active disease.

This chain's CDR3 is CASSEQGFDEKLFF. The CDR3 region has the DNA TGTGCCAGCAGTGAGCAGGGGTTTGATGAAAAACTGTTTTTT. The chain has TRBV6-1 and TRBJ1-4; the D gene is possibly TRBD1 (6 bases). Trimming removed 3 bases from V and 6 bases from J, with 11 bases in between. Germline loops: CDR1 MNHNS, CDR2 SASEGT. The CDR3 contains 14 residues.